Following are 14 T cell receptor beta chains from one sample sequenced in a study of blood T cells in healthy people across ages. A second PCR of about 6 to 12 cycles used a sample-barcoded 5' primer and a J-beta primer mix. TCRdb processed the 5' RACE reads anew with MiXCR; each CDR3 protein has one entry. The data hold around 1,700,000 distinct CDR3 sequences, with 28% observed a single time. Material for sequencing was blood. The receptors stem from a woman in her 30s in good health.

This chain connects TRBV28 to TRBJ1-6, with D unclear. Germline V gene data show CDR1 as MDHEN and CDR2 as SYDVKM. The CDR3 sequence is 15 residues long. V lost 5 bases to trimming and J lost 6 bases, with 14 bases between them. The CDR3 DNA reads TGTGCCAGCAGTCCCTTGGGGAGACCTAATTCACCCCTCCACTTT. Translated: CASSPLGRPNSPLHF.

The chain is built from TRBV2 and TRBJ1-2; D is undetermined. The CDR3 is 13 amino acids. Trimming stripped 11 bases from V and 5 bases from J, with 18 bases between. In germline, CDR1 is SNHLY, CDR2 FYNNEI. The CDR3 sequence: CACPSGGEYGYTF. In DNA form, the CDR3 reads TGTGCCTGCCCCAGCGGAGGAGAATATGGCTACACCTTC. The complete variable domain, with remaining parts taken from reference TRBV2 and TRBJ1-2, reads EPEVTQTPSHQVTQMGQEVILRCVPISNHLYFYWYRQILGQKVEFLVSFYNNEISEKSEIFDDQFSVERPDGSNFTLKIRSTKLEDSAMYFCACPSGGEYGYTFGSGTRLTVV.

This clonotype was seen a handful of times. The J gene is TRBJ2-4, the V gene TRBV12-3 or TRBV12-4, with D possibly matching TRBD1 (6 bases). Trimming took off 3 bases at V and 7 bases at J, with 16 bases between the two ends. CDR3 length equals 15 residues. The CDR3 sequence: CASSLGQSGSNIQYF. The CDR3 DNA follows: TGTGCCAGCAGTTTGGGACAAAGTGGTTCCAACATTCAGTACTTC.

Concerning this clonotype itself: This may arise from a read error, as a much more abundant clone is one base away. CDR3 nucleotide sequence: TGTGCCAGCAGCGCTCGGGCGGGACTAAATGAGCAGTTCTTC. Translation: CASSARAGLNEQFF. This chain uses TRBV7-2 with TRBJ2-1; 7 nucleotides align to TRBD2. The CDR3 contains 14 residues. The germline gives CDR1 SGHTA, CDR2 FQGNSA. After removal of 5 bases from V and 7 bases from J, the junction contained 8 bases not matched to a gene.

The rearrangement links TRBV5-6 to TRBJ2-7; D not certain. The length of the CDR3 is 16 residues. V shed 4 bases and J shed 2 bases, with 19 bases lying between them. Germline V gives CDR1 SGHDT, CDR2 YYEEEE. Written as DNA, the CDR3 is TGTGCCAGCAGCCCCCGCGGATACCAACTGACCTACGAGCAGTACTTC. It yields the protein CASSPRGYQLTYEQYF.

As for this clonotype: At one end, the junction sequence differs from germline, possibly due to a read error. This chain joins TRBV13 and TRBJ2-5; D unclear. The germline V gene encodes CDR1 PRHDT and CDR2 FYEKMQ (reference sequence). This CDR3 region has 12 residues. The CDR3 bases are TGTGTCAGCAGCTTAACCGGGGAGACCCAGTACTTC. This translates into CVSSLTGETQYF.

The rearrangement links TRBV5-6 to TRBJ2-5, with D possibly TRBD2 on 5 matching bases. V lost 3 bases and J lost 9, with 21 bases in between. Germline V gene lookup returns CDR1 SGHDT and CDR2 YYEEEE. The CDR3 totals 15 residues. The CDR3 is CASSSSGSGPLAQYF. The CDR3 region has the DNA TGTGCCAGCAGCTCCTCGGGGAGCGGCCCTTTAGCCCAGTACTTC.

Of note for this clonotype: An end of the junction differs from the germline gene, which may be a read error. V and J are TRBV7-9 and TRBJ2-5; maybe TRBD1 (5 bases). Germline V gene sequence: CDR1 SEHNR, CDR2 FQNEAQ (reference sequence). The CDR3 spans 13 residues. In nucleotides, the CDR3 is TGTACCAGCACTGGGGCAGCTTCAGAGACCCAGTACTTC. This gives the protein CTSTGAASETQYF.

This clonotype was counted at least ten times. The J gene is TRBJ1-5, the V gene TRBV7-9; D ambiguous. V lost 1 base, J lost 1 base, and 11 bases lay in between. The germline V gene encodes CDR1 SEHNR and CDR2 FQNEAQ (reference sequence). CDR3 length equals 16 residues. The CDR3 DNA reads as TGTGCCAGCAGCTTAGGACTGGTAGGGAGCAATCAGCCCCAGCATTTT. Its protein product is CASSLGLVGSNQPQHF.

The J gene is TRBJ1-6, the V gene TRBV28; D perhaps matches TRBD1 (5 bases). The length of the CDR3 is 15 residues. Germline CDR1 reads MDHEN; CDR2 reads SYDVKM. The V and J ends lost 6 bases and 0 bases respectively, with 9 bases between them. The CDR3 region has the DNA TGTGCCAGCAGATCAGGGAACTCCTATAATTCACCCCTCCACTTT. Its protein is CASRSGNSYNSPLHF.

This clonotype was seen at least ten times. The chain uses TRBV6-5 and TRBJ2-7; 8 bases agree with TRBD1. The V gene's germline CDR1 is MNHEY and CDR2 SVGAGI. The V segment lost 5 bases and the J segment 3 bases; nucleotides outside the gene matches: 12. This CDR3 comprises 16 residues. CDR3 in amino acids: CASSRYSGGGYYEQYF. In nucleotides, the CDR3 is TGTGCCAGCAGTCGATACTCAGGGGGCGGGTACTACGAGCAGTACTTC.

This clonotype was observed a handful of times. The rearrangement uses TRBV10-1 and TRBJ2-2; 7 bases are shared with TRBD2. The CDR3 is 16 residues long. The V gene end was trimmed by 6 bases and the J gene end by 4 bases; junction bases not matched to a gene: 11. The V gene's germline CDR1 is WNHNN and CDR2 SYGVQD (reference sequence). The CDR3, as DNA: TGCGCCAGCAGCCTACGGGACTATCCGTCCACCGGGGAGCTGTTTTTT. It encodes CASSLRDYPSTGELFF.

With respect to this clonotype: A much bigger clone sits one base away, suggesting this may be a read error. The rearrangement links TRBV4-3 to TRBJ2-1, with 8 bases aligning to TRBD2. This CDR3 has 16 amino acids. CDR1 is LGHNA, CDR2 YSLEER, per germline. CDR3 amino acids: CAGSQDGAGAYNEQFF. DNA of the CDR3: TGCGCCGGCAGCCAAGACGGAGCGGGAGCCTACAATGAGCAGTTCTTC.

J is TRBJ2-5 and V is TRBV20-1; TRBD2 matches 7 bases. This CDR3 spans 11 amino acids. Germline V gene lookup returns CDR1 DFQATT and CDR2 SNEGSKA (reference sequence). Trimming took 6 bases from V and 13 from J; bases not matched to a gene: 11. The CDR3 region has the DNA TGCAGTGCCGAGTGGGGGGAGGGGAGGTACTTC. Encoded protein: CSAEWGEGRYF.